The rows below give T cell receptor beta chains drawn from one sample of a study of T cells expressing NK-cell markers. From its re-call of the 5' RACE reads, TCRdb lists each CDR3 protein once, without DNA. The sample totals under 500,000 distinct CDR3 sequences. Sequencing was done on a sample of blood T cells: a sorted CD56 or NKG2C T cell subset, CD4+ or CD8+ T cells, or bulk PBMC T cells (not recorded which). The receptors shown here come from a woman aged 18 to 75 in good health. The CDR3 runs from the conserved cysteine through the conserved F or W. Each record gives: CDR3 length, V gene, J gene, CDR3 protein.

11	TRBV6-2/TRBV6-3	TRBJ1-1	CATNMGTEAFF
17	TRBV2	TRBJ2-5	CASSGDIPRELQETQYF
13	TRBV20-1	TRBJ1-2	CSAALEGRRGYTF
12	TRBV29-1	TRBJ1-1	CSAGTVNTEAFF
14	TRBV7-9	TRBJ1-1	CASRAGQGRTEAFF
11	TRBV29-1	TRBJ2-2	CSVDHYGELFF
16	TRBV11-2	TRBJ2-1	CASSWPPSGGNNEQFF
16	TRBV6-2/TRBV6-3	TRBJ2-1	CASSPYSGGRNNEQFF
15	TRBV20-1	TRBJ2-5	CSARDSAGFLETQYF
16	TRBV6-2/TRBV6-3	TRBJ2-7	CASSYSSRDASYEQYF
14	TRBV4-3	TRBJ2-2	CASSQDPGVWELFF
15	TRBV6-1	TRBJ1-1	CASSLSQGQRTEAFF
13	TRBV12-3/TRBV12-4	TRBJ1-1	CASEFSPTAESFF
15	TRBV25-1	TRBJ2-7	CASSDPTAGTYEQYF
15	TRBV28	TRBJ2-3	CASSLRGSLTDTQYF
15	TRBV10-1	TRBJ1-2	CASKLQLAFNYGYTF
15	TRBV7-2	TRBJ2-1	CASSQRLAGNNEQFF
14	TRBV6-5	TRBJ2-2	CASSYPGLTGELFF
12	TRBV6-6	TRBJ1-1	CATGQVNTEAFF
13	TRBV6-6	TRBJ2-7	CASSPDPPYEQYF
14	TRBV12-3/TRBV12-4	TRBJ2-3	CASSLGVGANTQYF
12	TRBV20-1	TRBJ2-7	CSASGLGYEQYF
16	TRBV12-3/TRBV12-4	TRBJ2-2	CASSPTSGANTGELFF